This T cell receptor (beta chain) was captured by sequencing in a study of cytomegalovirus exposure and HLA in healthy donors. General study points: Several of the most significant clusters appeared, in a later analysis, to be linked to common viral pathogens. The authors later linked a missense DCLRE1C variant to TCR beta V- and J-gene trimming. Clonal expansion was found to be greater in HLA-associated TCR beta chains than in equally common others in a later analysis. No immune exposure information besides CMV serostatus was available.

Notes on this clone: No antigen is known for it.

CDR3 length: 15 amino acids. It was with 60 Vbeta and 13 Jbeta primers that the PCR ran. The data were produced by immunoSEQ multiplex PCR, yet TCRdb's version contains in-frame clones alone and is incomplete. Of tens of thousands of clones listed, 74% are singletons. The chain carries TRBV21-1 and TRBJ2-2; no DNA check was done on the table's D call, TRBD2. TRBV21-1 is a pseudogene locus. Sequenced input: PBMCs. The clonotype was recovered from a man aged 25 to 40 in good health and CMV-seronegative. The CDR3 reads CASTSSGGVTGELFF. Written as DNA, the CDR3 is TGTGCCAGCACCTCTTCGGGGGGGGTCACCGGGGAGCTGTTTTTT.